This TCR beta chain was captured by sequencing in a study of early T cells in non-severe SARS-CoV-2 infection. In the study overall: Sequenced material consisted of bulk RNA (from unsorted whole blood), and chains were unpaired. Study findings and constraints: Private and CD4 specificities were missed by VDJdb matching, which favored anti-spike CD8 responses.

This CDR3 comprises 13 residues. V was trimmed by 1 base and J by 8 bases, leaving 10 bases between them. Germline V gives CDR1 SEHNR, CDR2 FQNEAQ (reference sequence). Researchers attached unique molecular identifiers to individual cDNA molecules. TCRdb re-derived calls from the 5' RACE reads in MiXCR, one entry per CDR3 protein. The sample has about 55,000 distinct CDR3 sequences; about 15% are singletons. In this sample, this clonotype turned up many times. Antigen specificity is unknown. The J gene is TRBJ2-3, the V gene TRBV7-9; the D gene is possibly TRBD2 (5 bases). Here the sequenced sample was whole blood, taken at baseline. The sequence was obtained from an adult who was a healthcare worker with PCR-confirmed SARS-CoV-2 infection or an uninfected control (not recorded which). This chain's CDR3 is CASSLGESATQYF. DNA for the CDR3: TGTGCCAGCAGCTTAGGGGAGTCAGCTACGCAGTATTTT.